This is a list of T cell receptor beta chains from one sample in a study of cytomegalovirus exposure and HLA in healthy donors. Repertoires were generated with immunoSEQ multiplex PCR, while TCRdb's copy carries only in-frame clones and drops some. The table lists some 170,000 clones, 60% to 80% of them singletons. Material for sequencing was PBMCs. The receptors were sampled from a man in his forties in good health and CMV-seropositive. The CDR3 runs from the conserved cysteine through the conserved F or W. D genes are given only for firm matches. Some rows mark clone size as missing; the rest say once, few, many or name a class of expanded clone.

j_call clone_size d_call v_call cdr3_nt cdr3_aa
TRBJ2-7 . . TRBV2 TGTGCCAGCAGTGAAGCGAAAGGGGACATTACCTACGAGCAGTACTTC CASSEAKGDITYEQYF
TRBJ1-1 once . TRBV18 TGTGCCAGCTCACCTTTCAGGGTGGACACTGAAGCTTTCTTT CASSPFRVDTEAFF
TRBJ2-2 few . TRBV5-1 TGCGCCAGCAGGGGCAGGGGGGACACCGGGGAGCTGTTTTTT CASRGRGDTGELFF
TRBJ2-3 . . TRBV15 TGTGCCACCAGCGGGCTAGCCGTCGTTTTTGGCACAGATACGCAGTATTTT CATSGLAVVFGTDTQYF
TRBJ2-2 few TRBD1 TRBV11-3 TGTGCCAGCAATATCGGGACAGGGAACACCGGGGAGCTGTTTTTT CASNIGTGNTGELFF
TRBJ2-1 . TRBD2 TRBV27 TGTGCCAGCAGCTCAATAGCGGGAGGGCCCTACAATGAGCAGTTCTTC CASSSIAGGPYNEQFF
TRBJ2-4 . TRBD1 TRBV7-2 TGTGCCAGCAGCTTTAGACAGGGAAACAGTCAGTACTTC CASSFRQGNSQYF
TRBJ2-7 . TRBD1 TRBV25-1 TGTGCCAGCAGTGAATCTGCAGGGGGATCGGACGAGCAGTACTTC CASSESAGGSDEQYF
TRBJ2-1 . . TRBV9 TGTGCCAGCAGCGTAGGGGCAGGTAAAGGCAATGAGCAGTTCTTC CASSVGAGKGNEQFF
TRBJ2-7 . . TRBV11-3 TGTGCCAGCAGCTTAGATCAGAACAACTACGAGCAGTACTTC CASSLDQNNYEQYF
TRBJ2-7 . TRBD1 TRBV5-1 TGCGCCAGCAGCAGCGCTTCCGGGACAGGGACGTACGAGCAGTACTTC CASSSASGTGTYEQYF
TRBJ1-2 . TRBD1 TRBV7-3 TGTGCCAGCAGCCCAGGGACAGGGTTGGGCTACACCTTC CASSPGTGLGYTF
TRBJ2-6 . TRBD1 TRBV29-1 TGCAGCGTCGAGACAGGGCTCGGGGCCAACGGCCTGACTTTC CSVETGLGANGLTF
TRBJ2-5 once . TRBV5-1 TGCGCCAGCAGCTTTCCGACGGGGGACGGGGCCCAGTACTTC CASSFPTGDGAQYF
TRBJ2-5 . . TRBV7-2 TGTGCCAGCAGCCGCGGACTGGGGGAGACCCAGTACTTC CASSRGLGETQYF
TRBJ2-3 . . TRBV7-3 TGTGCCAGCAGCTTAGCGGCCCCCGATACGCAGTATTTT CASSLAAPDTQYF
TRBJ2-7 . . TRBV9 TGTGCCACCCCGCCCCGTGTAGGGCAGGGTTCCTACGAGCAGTACTTC CATPPRVGQGSYEQYF
TRBJ2-7 . . TRBV5-1 TGCGCCAGCAGCTTCGGATCGGGGTCCGTCGAGCAGTACTTC CASSFGSGSVEQYF
TRBJ2-2 . TRBD1 TRBV11-1 TGTGCCAGCACGGACAGGCACACCGGGGAGCTGTTTTTT CASTDRHTGELFF
TRBJ2-7 . TRBD2 TRBV11-2 TGTGCCAGCAGCTCCGTCTTGGGAGGGTACGAGCAGTACTTC CASSSVLGGYEQYF
TRBJ2-2 . TRBD2 TRBV11-3 TGTGCCAGCAGCTCTCGTAGCGGGACTACCGGGGAGCTGTTTTTT CASSSRSGTTGELFF
TRBJ1-1 . . TRBV18 TGTGCCAGCTCACCACCTATTTACATGGAGGATTGGACTGAAGCTTTCTTT CASSPPIYMEDWTEAFF
TRBJ1-2 . TRBD1 TRBV28 TGTGCCAGCAGTTCAGGGACAGAAGTCGGCTACACCTTC CASSSGTEVGYTF
TRBJ2-7 many . TRBV2 TGTGCCATTGCCACCGGGGGCGAGCAGTACTTC CAIATGGEQYF
TRBJ2-7 . . TRBV6-5 TGTGCCAGCAGTTACCTGCCGGGGGACGAGCAGTACTTC CASSYLPGDEQYF
TRBJ1-6 . . TRBV9 TGTGCCAGCAGCGTAGGTTCAGGGGTTGATTCACCCCTCCACTTT CASSVGSGVDSPLHF
TRBJ2-2 . . TRBV27 TGTGCCAGCAGTTTATCGAGCCGGAGGACCGGGGAGCTGTTTTTT CASSLSSRRTGELFF